One and the same sample provided the 5 T cell receptor beta chains below, sequenced in a study of OX40 agonist ivuxolimab in advanced cancers. Assay: immunoSEQ multiplex PCR; the TCRdb copy retains only in-frame clones and omits some. The repertoire holds roughly 90,000 clones, with approximately 91% as singletons. The sequencing here drew on CD4+ or CD8+ T cells sorted from blood, taken in a trial of the OX40 agonist ivuxolimab. Receptors originate from an adult with an advanced solid tumor such as melanoma, head and neck, liver or kidney cancer.

V is TRBV6-5 and J is TRBJ2-7, with TRBD2 matching 7 bases. The CDR3 consists of 13 residues. Germline V CDR1 and CDR2: MNHEY, SVGAGI. V was clipped by 5 bases and J by 5 bases; unmatched bases: 6. The CDR3 loop reads CASSEMGRDEQYF. CDR3 bases: TGTGCCAGCAGTGAAATGGGGAGGGACGAGCAGTACTTC.

V and J are TRBV5-5 and TRBJ1-1; 10 bases are a match to TRBD1. The germline CDR1 and CDR2 sequences are SGHKS and YYEKEE (reference sequence). The CDR3 is 15 amino acids. Losses at the gene ends were 6 bases for V and 0 bases for J; bases not matched to a gene: 5. Written as DNA, the CDR3 is TGTGCCAGCAACCCGACAGGGGGCGTGAACACTGAAGCTTTCTTT. Translation: CASNPTGGVNTEAFF.

The chain combines TRBV7-9 with TRBJ1-4; no definite D call. From germline, CDR1 is SEHNR and CDR2 FQNEAQ (reference sequence). V was trimmed by 1 base and J by 1 base, leaving 10 bases between them. The CDR3 spans 16 residues. The CDR3 sequence: CASSLDRARTNEKLFF. Written as DNA, the CDR3 is TGTGCCAGCAGCTTAGATCGGGCAAGAACTAATGAAAAACTGTTTTTT. The entire variable domain, with the rest obtained from reference TRBV7-9 and TRBJ1-4, is as follows: DTGVSQNPRHKITKRGQNVTFRCDPISEHNRLYWYRQTLGQGPEFLTYFQNEAQLEKSRLLSDRFSAERPKGSFSTLEIQRTEQGDSAMYLCASSLDRARTNEKLFFGSGTQLSVL.

V usage is TRBV29-1 and J usage is TRBJ2-1, with 8 positions matching TRBD1. This CDR3 has 16 residues. V lost 1 base to trimming and J lost 2 bases; unmatched junction nucleotides: 7. Germline CDR1 SQVTM, CDR2 ANQGSEA. The CDR3 here is CSVEGWTGRPYNEQFF. The CDR3 nucleotides are TGCAGCGTTGAAGGATGGACAGGGCGCCCCTACAATGAGCAGTTCTTC.

A word on this clone: The identical CDR3 is also encoded by other nucleotide sequences in the sample. This sequence joins TRBV15 and TRBJ2-1, with D maybe TRBD2 (5 bases). Germline CDR1 reads LNHNV; CDR2 reads YYDKDF (reference sequence). The CDR3 runs to 15 residues. V was cut by 1 base and J by 0 bases, with 7 bases left in between. CDR3: CATSRGGSSYNEQFF. The CDR3 region has the DNA TGTGCCACCAGCAGAGGCGGGTCCTCCTACAATGAGCAGTTCTTC.